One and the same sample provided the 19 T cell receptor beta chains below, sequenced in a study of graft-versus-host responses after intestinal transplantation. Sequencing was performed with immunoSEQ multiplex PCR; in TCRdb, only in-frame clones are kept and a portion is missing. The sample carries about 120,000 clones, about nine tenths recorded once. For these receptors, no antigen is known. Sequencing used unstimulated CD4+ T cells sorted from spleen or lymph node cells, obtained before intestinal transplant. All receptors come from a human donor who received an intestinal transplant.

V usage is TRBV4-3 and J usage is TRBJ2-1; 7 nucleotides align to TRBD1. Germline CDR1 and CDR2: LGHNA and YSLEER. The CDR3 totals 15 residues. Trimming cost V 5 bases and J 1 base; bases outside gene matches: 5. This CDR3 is CASSSRQGSYNEQFF. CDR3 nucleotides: TGCGCCAGCAGCTCCCGACAGGGATCCTACAATGAGCAGTTCTTC.

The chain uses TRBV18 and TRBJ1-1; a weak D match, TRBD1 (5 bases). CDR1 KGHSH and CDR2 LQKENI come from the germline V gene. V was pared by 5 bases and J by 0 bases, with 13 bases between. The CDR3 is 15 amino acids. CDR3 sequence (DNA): TGTGCCAGCTCAATTAGCAGGGTCATGAACACTGAAGCTTTCTTT. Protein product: CASSISRVMNTEAFF. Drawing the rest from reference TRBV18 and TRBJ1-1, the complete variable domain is NAGVMQNPRHLVRRRGQEARLRCSPMKGHSHVYWYRQLPEEGLKFMVYLQKENIIDESGMPKERFSAEFPKEGPSILRIQQVVRGDSAAYFCASSISRVMNTEAFFGQGTRLTVV.

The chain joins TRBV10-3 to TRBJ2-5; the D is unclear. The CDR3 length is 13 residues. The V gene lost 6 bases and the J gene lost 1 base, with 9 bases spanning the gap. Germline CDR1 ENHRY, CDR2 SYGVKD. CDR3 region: CAIRERLQETQYF. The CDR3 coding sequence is TGTGCCATCAGGGAGCGACTCCAAGAGACCCAGTACTTC.

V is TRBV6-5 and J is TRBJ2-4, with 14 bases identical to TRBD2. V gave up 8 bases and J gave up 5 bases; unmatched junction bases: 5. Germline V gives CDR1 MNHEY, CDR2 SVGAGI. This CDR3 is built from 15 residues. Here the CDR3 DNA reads TGTGCCAGCCGACTAGCGGGGGGGCCGGAAAACATTCAGTACTTC. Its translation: CASRLAGGPENIQYF.

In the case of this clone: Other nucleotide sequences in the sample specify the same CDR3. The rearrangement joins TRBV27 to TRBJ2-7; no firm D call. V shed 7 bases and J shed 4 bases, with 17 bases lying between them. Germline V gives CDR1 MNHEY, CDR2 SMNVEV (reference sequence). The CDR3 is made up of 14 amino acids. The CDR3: CASKYVPEAYEQYF. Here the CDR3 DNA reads TGTGCCAGCAAGTACGTTCCCGAGGCGTACGAGCAGTACTTC.

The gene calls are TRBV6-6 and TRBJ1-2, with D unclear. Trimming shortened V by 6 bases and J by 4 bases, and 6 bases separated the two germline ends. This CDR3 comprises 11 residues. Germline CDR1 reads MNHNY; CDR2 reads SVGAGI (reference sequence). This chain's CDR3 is CASSPFYGYTF. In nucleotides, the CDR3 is TGTGCCAGCAGCCCTTTCTATGGCTACACCTTC.

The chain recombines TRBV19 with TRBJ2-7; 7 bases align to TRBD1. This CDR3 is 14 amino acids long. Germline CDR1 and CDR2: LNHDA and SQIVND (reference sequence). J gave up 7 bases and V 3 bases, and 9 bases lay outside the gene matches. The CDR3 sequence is CASSIATGAGEQYF. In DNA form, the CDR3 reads TGTGCCAGTAGTATCGCCACAGGGGCAGGGGAGCAGTACTTC.

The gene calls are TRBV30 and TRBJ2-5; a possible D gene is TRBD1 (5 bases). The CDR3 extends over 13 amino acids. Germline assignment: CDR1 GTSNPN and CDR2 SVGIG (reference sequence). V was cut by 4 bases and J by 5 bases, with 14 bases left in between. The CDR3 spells CAWTGMDGETQYF. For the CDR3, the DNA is TGTGCCTGGACAGGGATGGATGGGGAGACCCAGTACTTC.

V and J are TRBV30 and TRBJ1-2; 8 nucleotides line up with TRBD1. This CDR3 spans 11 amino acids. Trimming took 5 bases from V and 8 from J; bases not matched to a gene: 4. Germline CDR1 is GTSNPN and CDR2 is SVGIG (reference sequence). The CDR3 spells CAWDRGAGYTF. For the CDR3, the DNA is TGTGCCTGGGACAGGGGTGCCGGCTACACCTTC.

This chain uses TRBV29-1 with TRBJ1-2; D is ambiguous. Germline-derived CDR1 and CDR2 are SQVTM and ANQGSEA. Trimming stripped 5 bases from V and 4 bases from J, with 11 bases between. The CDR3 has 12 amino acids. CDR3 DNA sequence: TGCAGCGTTTTCAGCGAGGGCTATGGCTACACCTTC. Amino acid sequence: CSVFSEGYGYTF.

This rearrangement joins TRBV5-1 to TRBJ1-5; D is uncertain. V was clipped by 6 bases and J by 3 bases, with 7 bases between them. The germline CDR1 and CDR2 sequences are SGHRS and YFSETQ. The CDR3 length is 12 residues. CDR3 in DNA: TGCGCCAGCAAGAGGGTCAATCAGCCCCAGCATTTT. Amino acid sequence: CASKRVNQPQHF.

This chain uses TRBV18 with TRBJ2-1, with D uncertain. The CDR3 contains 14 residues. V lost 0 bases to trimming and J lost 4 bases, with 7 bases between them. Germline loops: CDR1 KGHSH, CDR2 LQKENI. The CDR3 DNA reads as TGTGCCAGCTCACCACCTTTAATTTACAATGAGCAGTTCTTC. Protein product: CASSPPLIYNEQFF.

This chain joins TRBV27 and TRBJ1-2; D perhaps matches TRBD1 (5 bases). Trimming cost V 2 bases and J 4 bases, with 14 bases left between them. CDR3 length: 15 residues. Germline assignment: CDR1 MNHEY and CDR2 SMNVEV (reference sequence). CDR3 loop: CASSLMGGTVYGYTF. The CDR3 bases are TGTGCCAGCAGTTTAATGGGGGGAACAGTCTATGGCTACACCTTC.

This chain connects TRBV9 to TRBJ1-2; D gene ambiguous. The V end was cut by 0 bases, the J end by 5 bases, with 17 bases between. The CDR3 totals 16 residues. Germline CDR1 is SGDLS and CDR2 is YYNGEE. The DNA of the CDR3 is TGTGCCAGCAGCGTAGGAGGGTCTATGAATTCTTATGGCTACACCTTC. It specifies CASSVGGSMNSYGYTF.

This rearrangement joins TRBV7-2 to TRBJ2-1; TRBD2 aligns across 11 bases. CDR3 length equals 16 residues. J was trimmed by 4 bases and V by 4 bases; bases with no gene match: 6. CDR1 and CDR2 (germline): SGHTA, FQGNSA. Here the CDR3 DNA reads TGTGCCAGCAGCTCCCGACTAGCGGGGCTATACAATGAGCAGTTCTTC. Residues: CASSSRLAGLYNEQFF.

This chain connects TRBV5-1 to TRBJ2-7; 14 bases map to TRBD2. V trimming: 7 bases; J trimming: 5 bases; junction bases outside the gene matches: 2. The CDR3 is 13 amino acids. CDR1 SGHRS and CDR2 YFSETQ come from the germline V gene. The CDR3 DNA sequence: TGCGCCAGCCGGACTAGCGGGGGGAACGAGCAGTACTTC. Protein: CASRTSGGNEQYF.

This CDR3 is CASRTGLYGYTF. CDR3 sequence (DNA): TGTGCCAGCAGGACAGGGCTCTATGGCTACACCTTC. This chain uses TRBV27 with TRBJ1-2; TRBD1 agrees at 7 bases. The CDR3 spans 12 residues. V was pared by 6 bases and J by 4 bases, with 2 bases of the junction left unmatched. Germline V gene sequence: CDR1 MNHEY, CDR2 SMNVEV (reference sequence).

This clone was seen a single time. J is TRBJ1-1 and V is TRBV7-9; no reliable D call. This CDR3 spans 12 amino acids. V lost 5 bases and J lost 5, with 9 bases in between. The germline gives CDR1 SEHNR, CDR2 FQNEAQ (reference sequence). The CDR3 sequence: CASSPSETEAFF. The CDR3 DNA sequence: TGTGCCAGCAGCCCCTCGGAGACTGAAGCTTTCTTT.

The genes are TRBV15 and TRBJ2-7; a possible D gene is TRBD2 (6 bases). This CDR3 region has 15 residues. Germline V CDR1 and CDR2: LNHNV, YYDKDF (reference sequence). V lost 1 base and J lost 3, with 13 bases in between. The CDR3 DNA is TGTGCCACCAGCAGAGGGAGGGCAGAAAACTACGAGCAGTACTTC. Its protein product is CATSRGRAENYEQYF.